This TCR beta chain was captured by sequencing in a study of blood T cell repertoires in COVID-19 (TCRdb year 2020). In terms of the full investigation: Samples from collaborators originated in the United States, Italy and Spain and spanned both the acute and convalescent phases of COVID-19. The prospective study material was composed of cDNA or gDNA derived from T cells, B-cell-depleted T cells, or PBMCs. The dataset comprised deeply sampled blood TCRbeta repertoires from subjects exposed to, actively infected with, or recovered from COVID-19. The repertoires were released in a freely available public database intended as a resource for research on the immune response to SARS-CoV-2. Samples came from the ongoing ImmuneRACE study (first 160 participants) plus 1,254 subjects from 6 global collaborators. Nearly every sample came with metadata listing a de-identified subject ID, COVID-19 status, age in years and sex. HLA class I and class II types, where available, came from metadata supplied by the sample provider rather than from assay-based typing. The paper as a whole reports these results and caveats: The amount of clinical and demographic metadata varied by source and participant and was provided uncurated.

TCRbeta CDR3 regions were amplified from genomic DNA by means of the immunoSEQ Assay, a bias-controlled multiplex PCR. In the source study's methods: Nucleated cell counts per sample were estimated from amplification of reference gene primers within the assay. Sequence reads were collapsed and filtered to measure the absolute abundance of every unique TCRbeta CDR3 rearrangement. For each sample, productive Simpson clonality was calculated by taking the square root of Simpson's diversity index across productive rearrangements. Not all clones reach the TCRdb copy of this immuneACCESS table, which keeps in-frame sequences only. Checked studies attribute under half of the gap to unresolved V genes and leave the rest unexplained. D and trimming were read from the DNA, whereas the V and J calls and clone size are those reported in that table. The table for this sample lists some 16,000 clones; approximately 86% of them were counted only once. The ten largest account for around 13% of the sample.

Whole blood was collected in K2EDTA tubes by collaborating institutions according to the institutions' own protocols. Collaborator samples were shipped for TCRbeta analysis as frozen whole blood, isolated PBMCs, or DNA extracted from either sample type. A word on this clone: Its antigen specificity is not known. There are no base qualities to consult, and no much larger clone falls within one base.

The germline V gene sets CDR1 to KGHSH and CDR2 to LQKENI. Taken from cysteine to phenylalanine, the CDR3 has 17 residues. The CDR3 DNA has 51 bases and is translated from base 1. V loses 1 base of germline sequence and J loses 0 bases, and the interval between the two ends is 13 bases. The rearrangement joined TRBV18 to TRBJ1-3; a tentative D match to TRBD1 spans 6 bases. This clonotype was sampled from a human donor in a cohort sampled during active COVID-19. Sequenced sample: peripheral blood. The CDR3 in this case is CASSPRAGDFSGNTIYF. The DNA sequence is as follows: TGTGCCAGCTCACCACGCGCAGGGGATTTCTCTGGAAACACCATATATTTT.